A single sample gave rise to the 19 T cell receptor beta chains below, sequenced in a study of CD8 T cells in ankylosing spondylitis. TCRdb independently ran MiXCR on the 5' RACE reads; one entry per CDR3 protein. The table includes 310,000 or so distinct CDR3 sequences, 20% detected once. Sequencing was carried out using blood, either unsorted or a sorted T cell fraction (not recorded which). The receptors originated from a male donor with ankylosing spondylitis or in good health (not recorded which).

This clonotype was counted only a few times. The chain combines TRBV12-3 or TRBV12-4 with TRBJ2-4; 10 positions match TRBD2. The CDR3 covers 17 residues. Trimming took 4 bases from V and 3 from J; bases not matched to a gene: 9. The CDR3 protein is CASSSTGLAENKNIQYF. Written as DNA, the CDR3 is TGTGCCAGCAGTTCAACCGGACTAGCGGAAAACAAAAACATTCAGTACTTC.

This clonotype has just a few counts. The V call is TRBV20-1, the J call TRBJ1-5, with D hard to call. Germline V gene sequence: CDR1 DFQATT, CDR2 SNEGSKA (reference sequence). There are 14 residues in the CDR3. V was pared by 3 bases and J by 0 bases, with 9 bases between. CDR3 in DNA: TGCAGTGCTAGGCTCGAGTATAGCAATCAGCCCCAGCATTTT. It encodes CSARLEYSNQPQHF.

The rearrangement joins TRBV6-1 to TRBJ1-5; 12 bases map to TRBD1. This CDR3 contains 16 residues. CDR1 and CDR2 from the germline V gene are MNHNS and SASEGT. Unmatched junction bases numbered 7, after V lost 4 bases and J lost 6 bases. The chain's CDR3 is CASSVWGQGASQPQHF. The CDR3 DNA is TGTGCCAGCAGTGTTTGGGGACAGGGGGCAAGTCAGCCCCAGCATTTT.

This clonotype was seen only a few times. This chain uses TRBV28 with TRBJ1-1; perhaps TRBD1 as D (5 bases). The CDR3 runs to 14 residues. Trimming cost V 3 bases and J 5 bases, with 13 bases left between them. Germline CDR1 reads MDHEN; CDR2 reads SYDVKM. CDR3: CASSLRAGGTEAFF. The DNA for the CDR3 is TGTGCCAGCAGTTTGCGGGCGGGGGGAACTGAAGCTTTCTTT.

This clonotype came up a few times. The chain carries TRBV12-3 or TRBV12-4 and TRBJ2-1; 7 bases map to TRBD2. Trimming at V came to 3 bases and at J to 9 bases, leaving 5 bases not matched to a gene. CDR3 length equals 13 residues. CDR3 coding DNA: TGTGCCAGCAGTTTGCGGGGGAATTTTGAGCAGTTCTTC. Residues: CASSLRGNFEQFF.

This clonotype was detected a few times. The CDR3: CASSLGRTGPLLYNEQFF. The CDR3 DNA follows: TGCGCCAGCAGCTTGGGAAGAACGGGACCGCTACTTTACAATGAGCAGTTCTTC. The V call is TRBV5-1, the J call TRBJ2-1, with D perhaps TRBD1 or TRBD2 (5 bases each). V lost 0 bases and J 4 bases, leaving 20 bases between the germline ends. Germline V gene data show CDR1 as SGHRS and CDR2 as YFSETQ. The CDR3 spans 18 residues.

The chain carries TRBV20-1 and TRBJ1-6; 9 nucleotides match TRBD1. Germline trimming cut 0 bases from V and 7 bases from J; bases unmatched to any gene: 4. CDR3 length: 15 amino acids. CDR1 is DFQATT, CDR2 SNEGSKA, per germline (reference sequence). As DNA, the CDR3 is TGCAGTGCTAGAGATGGGACAGGGAACAATTCACCCCTCCACTTT. The encoded protein is CSARDGTGNNSPLHF.

V is TRBV20-1 and J is TRBJ1-2; D is ambiguous. CDR1 is DFQATT, CDR2 SNEGSKA, per germline (reference sequence). The CDR3 is 15 residues long. V gave up 3 bases and J gave up 4 bases, with 18 bases separating them. The CDR3 nucleotides read TGCAGTGCTAGTTCGTGGGAGCGGGGAGGCTATGGCTACACCTTC. Protein: CSASSWERGGYGYTF.

The CDR3 reads CSVEGGYRYEQYV. The CDR3 DNA sequence: TGCAGCGTTGAAGGCGGCTACAGGTACGAGCAGTACGTC. The rearrangement uses TRBV29-1 and TRBJ2-7; D may be TRBD1 (5 bases). The ends were cut back, 1 base at V and 4 bases at J, with 11 bases in the middle. Per germline, CDR1 SQVTM and CDR2 ANQGSEA. The CDR3 contains 13 residues.

The chain is built from TRBV30 and TRBJ2-2; D is ambiguous. Germline V CDR1 and CDR2: GTSNPN, SVGIG (reference sequence). Trimming removed 3 bases at V and 7 bases at J, with 9 bases between. The CDR3 length is 12 residues. CDR3 sequence: CAWSSGGGELFF. Written as DNA, the CDR3 is TGTGCCTGGAGCTCCGGTGGCGGGGAGCTGTTTTTT.

This clonotype was found a few times. The chain carries TRBV6-1 and TRBJ2-5; 9 nucleotides align to TRBD1. V trimming: 5 bases; J trimming: 1 base; junction bases outside the gene matches: 8. The CDR3 sequence is 16 residues long. Germline CDR1 reads MNHNS; CDR2 reads SASEGT. CDR3 bases: TGTGCCAGCAGTCGACGGACAGGGGCCAGCCAAGAGACCCAGTACTTC. This codes for CASSRRTGASQETQYF.

The DNA for the CDR3 is TGTGCCAGCACCCCAGGGGAGGGGTCGAACACTGAAGCTTTCTTT. This gives the protein CASTPGEGSNTEAFF. This chain connects TRBV6-1 to TRBJ1-1; D might be TRBD1 (6 bases). This CDR3 region has 15 residues. Germline loops: CDR1 MNHNS, CDR2 SASEGT. The V end lost 7 bases, the J end lost 1 base, and 16 bases lay between the germline ends.

The chain joins TRBV20-1 to TRBJ2-1; 11 bases line up with TRBD2. The CDR3 length is 15 residues. The germline V gene has CDR1 DFQATT and CDR2 SNEGSKA (reference sequence). Germline trimming cut 6 bases from V and 9 bases from J; bases unmatched to any gene: 13. CDR3 loop: CSATSQTSGVGEQFF. DNA for the CDR3: TGCAGTGCCACTTCCCAGACTAGCGGGGTGGGTGAGCAGTTCTTC.

This clonotype was detected only a few times. This sequence joins TRBV2 and TRBJ1-5, with D maybe TRBD1 (5 bases). The V and J ends lost 8 bases and 4 bases respectively, with 12 bases between them. The CDR3 covers 13 residues. Germline V lookup: CDR1 SNHLY, CDR2 FYNNEI. The CDR3 is CASGQGRNQPQHF. CDR3 nucleotides: TGTGCCAGCGGACAAGGACGTAATCAGCCCCAGCATTTT.

There are many counts of this clonotype. The chain uses TRBV6-1 and TRBJ2-3; D ambiguous. V lost 6 bases, J lost 0 bases, and 10 bases lay in between. The CDR3 spans 14 residues. Germline CDR1 and CDR2: MNHNS and SASEGT. CDR3: CASSLLSSTDTQYF. The CDR3 DNA sequence: TGTGCCAGCAGCCTCCTCTCTAGCACAGATACGCAGTATTTT.

This clonotype was recorded a few times. The rearrangement joins TRBV29-1 to TRBJ1-3; D is perhaps TRBD1 (5 bases). CDR3 size: 12 residues. The germline CDR1 and CDR2 sequences are SQVTM and ANQGSEA. V gave up 7 bases and J gave up 7 bases, with 14 bases separating them. CDR3 nucleotides: TGCAGCGGAGGGACCGACGGGAACACCATATATTTT. Its protein product is CSGGTDGNTIYF.

At least ten counts were recorded for this clonotype. The chain uses TRBV24-1 and TRBJ2-1, with 11 bases lining up with TRBD1. V dropped 4 bases and J dropped 1; count of bases not matched to a gene: 5. The germline V gene has CDR1 KGHDR and CDR2 SFDVKD. There are 17 residues in the CDR3. The CDR3 DNA sequence: TGTGCCACCAGTGACGCCGGGACAGGGGGGTCCTACAATGAGCAGTTCTTC. It yields the protein CATSDAGTGGSYNEQFF.

This clonotype was counted a few times. The chain employs TRBV9 and TRBJ2-5; 11 bases align to TRBD2. This CDR3 has 15 residues. The V segment lost 3 bases and the J segment 1 base; nucleotides outside the gene matches: 2. Germline lookup yields CDR1 SGDLS and CDR2 YYNGEE. The CDR3 nucleotides are TGTGCCAGCAGCGCAACTAGCGGGGGCCAAGAGACCCAGTACTTC. This translates into CASSATSGGQETQYF.

This clonotype was seen more than once but under ten times. The gene calls are TRBV20-1 and TRBJ2-5, with 8 nucleotides matching TRBD1. The length of the CDR3 is 13 residues. The junction had 5 bases not matched to a gene; V was cut back by 3 bases and J by 5 bases. Per germline, CDR1 DFQATT and CDR2 SNEGSKA (reference sequence). The CDR3 DNA reads TGCAGTGCTAGCGACAGGGGCACGGAGACCCAGTACTTC. It translates to CSASDRGTETQYF.